Listed here is a single TCR beta chain. Germline CDR1 reads MNHNS; CDR2 reads SASEGT. The CDR3 contains 13 residues. The V gene lost 3 bases and the J gene lost 5 bases, with 11 bases spanning the gap. These data come from a study of blood T cell repertoires in COVID-19. Study overall: The United States, Italy and Spain were the sources of the acute and convalescent COVID-19 samples.

How the authors handled the data: Nucleated cell number was recorded as an estimate derived from reference gene primer amplification. Sequencing used immunoSEQ multiplex PCR; TCRdb keeps in-frame clones, though not all of them. V and J calls plus clone size are reproduced from that table; the DNA served to infer D and trimming. The data hold roughly 230,000 clones, with about 85% observed a single time. The sequence derives from a man between 40 and 49 years old with acute or convalescent COVID-19. Input material: peripheral blood. The chain is built from TRBV6-1 and TRBJ2-7; D might be TRBD2 (5 bases). CDR3 in amino acids: CASSDLDYNEQYF. The CDR3 DNA sequence: TGTGCCAGCAGTGACCTAGACTACAACGAGCAGTACTTC.